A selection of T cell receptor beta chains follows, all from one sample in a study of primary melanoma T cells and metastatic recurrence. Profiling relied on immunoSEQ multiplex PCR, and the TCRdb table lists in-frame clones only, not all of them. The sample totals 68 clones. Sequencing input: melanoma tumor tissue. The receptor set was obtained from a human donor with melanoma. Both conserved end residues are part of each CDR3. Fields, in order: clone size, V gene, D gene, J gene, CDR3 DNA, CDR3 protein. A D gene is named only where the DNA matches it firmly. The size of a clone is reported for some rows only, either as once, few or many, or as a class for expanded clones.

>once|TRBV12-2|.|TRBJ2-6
TGTGCCTTCCGACCCAGGGATAGCCTCTCCTCTGGGGCCAACGTCCTGACTTTC
CAFRPRDSLSSGANVLTF
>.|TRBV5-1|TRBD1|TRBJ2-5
TGCGCCAGCAGCTTGGATCCGGACAGGTCCCACCAAGAGACCCAGTACTTC
CASSLDPDRSHQETQYF